A selection of T cell receptor beta chains follows, all from one sample in a study of T cell responses to AZD1222 COVID-19 vaccine. Clones were sequenced by immunoSEQ multiplex PCR, and TCRdb holds only the in-frame ones, with some missing. Of under 150,000 clones in the sample, under 95% were seen once. The material was peripheral blood, obtained on day 0 of AZD1222 vaccination. The source of these receptors is an adult in good health. Both conserved end residues are part of each CDR3. The D gene is left open where the match is weak. Clone size appears in some rows only: once, few, many, or a class for an expanded clone.

D gene,V gene,clone size,J gene,CDR3 protein,CDR3 DNA
.,TRBV7-2,.,TRBJ2-1,CASSFQWDFYSYNEQFF,TGTGCCAGCAGCTTCCAATGGGACTTTTACTCCTACAATGAGCAGTTCTTC
.,TRBV18,.,TRBJ2-3,CASSPEVSTDTQYF,TGTGCCAGCTCACCAGAGGTTAGCACAGATACGCAGTATTTT
.,TRBV5-1,.,TRBJ2-5,CASSRWVAVGETQYF,TGCGCCAGCAGCCGCTGGGTCGCGGTTGGGGAGACCCAGTACTTC
.,TRBV27,once,TRBJ2-4,CASSSPLRSKNIQYF,TGTGCCAGCAGTTCCCCCCTCAGGTCCAAAAACATTCAGTACTTC
TRBD1,TRBV25-1,.,TRBJ1-2,CASSGYLGQGHGYTF,TGTGCCAGCAGTGGCTACTTAGGACAGGGTCATGGCTACACCTTC
TRBD1,TRBV19,.,TRBJ1-1,CASRVGQGARNTEAFF,TGTGCCAGTAGGGTGGGACAGGGGGCTAGAAACACTGAAGCTTTCTTT
.,TRBV9,.,TRBJ1-2,CASSVGGAYGYTF,TGTGCCAGCAGCGTAGGGGGGGCGTATGGCTACACCTTC
TRBD2,TRBV9,.,TRBJ2-2,CASSVDVTSEGELFF,TGTGCCAGCAGCGTAGATGTGACTAGCGAGGGGGAGCTGTTTTTT
.,TRBV29-1,.,TRBJ1-1,CSVKSQAMGAFF,TGCAGCGTTAAGTCCCAGGCAATGGGAGCTTTCTTT
.,TRBV14,.,TRBJ2-5,CASSLLGIQETQYF,TGTGCCAGCAGCCTTTTGGGTATCCAAGAGACCCAGTACTTC
.,TRBV6-5,.,TRBJ1-1,CASSYSSSDTEAFF,TGTGCCAGCAGTTACTCGAGTTCCGACACTGAAGCTTTCTTT
.,TRBV2,.,TRBJ1-3,CASRATRLNTIYF,TGTGCCAGCAGGGCCACAAGGCTCAACACCATATATTTT
TRBD1,TRBV18,.,TRBJ1-5,CASSPRDRRYSNQPQHF,TGTGCCAGCTCACCACGGGACAGGCGCTATAGCAATCAGCCCCAGCATTTT
.,TRBV30,.,TRBJ1-5,CAWSNGLNSNQPQHF,TGTGCCTGGAGTAACGGTCTCAATAGCAATCAGCCCCAGCATTTT
TRBD2,TRBV4-1,.,TRBJ2-1,CASSTRLAGDQFYNEQFF,TGCGCCAGCAGCACCCGACTAGCGGGAGACCAATTCTACAATGAGCAGTTCTTC
.,TRBV7-9,.,TRBJ2-5,CASSPSRETQYF,TGTGCCAGCAGCCCTTCGAGGGAGACCCAGTACTTC
.,TRBV3-1/TRBV3-2,.,TRBJ1-3,CASNSPGNTIYF,TGTGCCAGCAACAGTCCTGGAAACACCATATATTTT
.,TRBV5-1,.,TRBJ2-7,CASSPSRATSYEQYF,TGCGCCAGCAGCCCCTCGAGGGCCACTTCCTACGAGCAGTACTTC
.,TRBV7-2,.,TRBJ2-3,CASSLAPRIALKQYF,TGTGCCAGCAGCTTAGCCCCCAGGATCGCCCTCAAGCAGTATTTT
TRBD2,TRBV11-3,.,TRBJ2-1,CASSSNLAGGQGNEQFF,TGTGCCAGCAGCTCCAACCTAGCGGGAGGGCAGGGCAATGAGCAGTTCTTC
.,TRBV14,.,TRBJ2-2,CASSQFTGANTGELFF,TGTGCCAGCAGCCAATTTACCGGGGCGAACACCGGGGAGCTGTTTTTT
.,TRBV24-1,.,TRBJ2-3,CATSGGTDTQYF,TGTGCCACCAGTGGGGGGACAGATACGCAGTATTTT
.,TRBV11-2,.,TRBJ1-6,CASSLGGDSPLHF,TGTGCCAGCAGCTTGGGGGGCGACTCACCCCTCCACTTT
.,TRBV29-1,.,TRBJ1-2,CSVEVVGPYGYTF,TGCAGCGTTGAAGTAGTCGGACCCTATGGCTACACCTTC
TRBD2,TRBV19,.,TRBJ2-2,CASSIAGGPGELFF,TGTGCCAGTAGTATAGCGGGAGGGCCAGGGGAGCTGTTTTTT
.,TRBV7-3,once,TRBJ1-1,CASSLIPGRTEAFF,TGTGCCAGCAGCTTAATTCCAGGGCGCACTGAAGCTTTCTTT
.,TRBV11-2,.,TRBJ2-2,CASSLEGGNTGELFF,TGTGCCAGCAGCTTAGAAGGGGGGAACACCGGGGAGCTGTTTTTT
TRBD2,TRBV9,.,TRBJ2-7,CASSSKGSGSSQHEQYF,TGTGCCAGCAGTTCCAAGGGGAGCGGGAGTTCTCAGCACGAGCAGTACTTC
.,TRBV19,.,TRBJ2-1,CASTQEYEQFF,TGTGCCAGTACACAGGAGTATGAGCAGTTCTTC
TRBD1,TRBV9,.,TRBJ2-5,CASSLDRAEETQYF,TGTGCCAGCAGCCTCGACAGGGCTGAAGAGACCCAGTACTTC
.,TRBV19,.,TRBJ1-4,CASSIGQRGELFF,TGTGCCAGTAGTATAGGCCAACGGGGCGAACTGTTTTTT
.,TRBV28,.,TRBJ1-5,CASSPSEDSNQPQHF,TGTGCCAGCAGCCCATCGGAGGATAGCAATCAGCCCCAGCATTTT
.,TRBV19,.,TRBJ1-1,CASSTYRLNTEAFF,TGTGCCAGTAGTACCTACAGGTTGAACACTGAAGCTTTCTTT
TRBD2,TRBV5-4,.,TRBJ2-1,CASSSGLAGAYNEQFF,TGTGCCAGCAGCTCGGGACTAGCGGGAGCCTACAATGAGCAGTTCTTC
.,TRBV4-3,.,TRBJ1-6,CASSPRGVGARLHF,TGCGCCAGCTCCCCCCGGGGTGTGGGGGCCCGCCTCCACTTT
TRBD2,TRBV4-3,once,TRBJ2-2,CASSQDPGLEGGELFF,TGCGCCAGCAGCCAAGACCCGGGACTAGAGGGGGGGGAGCTGTTTTTT
.,TRBV5-8,few,TRBJ2-7,CASSLEAQGRVRFEQYF,TGTGCCAGCAGCTTGGAAGCACAGGGGAGGGTTCGTTTCGAGCAGTACTTC
TRBD1,TRBV28,.,TRBJ1-2,CAVQGNAALYGYTF,TGTGCTGTACAGGGGAACGCGGCCCTCTATGGCTACACCTTC
TRBD1,TRBV28,.,TRBJ2-2,CASRTGGPGELFF,TGTGCCAGCAGGACAGGGGGACCCGGGGAGCTGTTTTTT
.,TRBV18,once,TRBJ1-1,CASSPLWGNTEAFF,TGTGCCAGCTCACCATTATGGGGGAACACTGAAGCTTTCTTT
.,TRBV15,.,TRBJ1-3,CATSSGRLNSGNTIYF,TGTGCCACCAGCTCGGGACGGTTAAACTCTGGAAACACCATATATTTT
TRBD1,TRBV19,.,TRBJ1-1,CASIDGQGAKTEAFF,TGTGCCAGTATCGATGGACAGGGGGCGAAGACTGAAGCTTTCTTT
.,TRBV6-1,.,TRBJ1-4,CASSEVPGLGEKLFF,TGTGCCAGCAGTGAGGTCCCGGGGTTAGGGGAAAAACTGTTTTTT
.,TRBV12-3/TRBV12-4,.,TRBJ1-2,CASSSRDYGYTF,TGTGCCAGCAGTTCCAGGGACTATGGCTACACCTTC
.,TRBV5-1,once,TRBJ2-6,CASSLYGDVSGANVLTF,TGCGCCAGCAGCTTGTACGGGGATGTGTCTGGGGCCAACGTCCTGACTTTC
.,TRBV6-5,.,TRBJ1-4,CASSYSKTNEKLFF,TGTGCCAGCAGTTACTCAAAAACTAATGAAAAACTGTTTTTT
.,TRBV9,.,TRBJ2-7,CASSKDSAYEQYF,TGTGCCAGCAGCAAAGACAGTGCCTACGAGCAGTACTTC
TRBD1,TRBV24-1,.,TRBJ1-2,CATSDSGTGPSVPIGYTF,TGTGCCACCAGTGATTCCGGGACAGGGCCGTCCGTGCCTATAGGCTACACCTTC
TRBD1,TRBV6-5,.,TRBJ1-5,CASSTGGAGQPQHF,TGTGCCAGCAGTACAGGGGGCGCAGGACAGCCCCAGCATTTT
.,TRBV24-1,once,TRBJ2-2,CATSDRGFTGELFF,TGTGCCACCAGTGATCGAGGGTTCACCGGGGAGCTGTTTTTT
TRBD1,TRBV6-5,few,TRBJ1-1,CASRGGQLIEEAFF,TGTGCCAGCAGGGGGGGACAGCTCATAGAGGAAGCTTTCTTT
.,TRBV18,.,TRBJ1-3,CASSPYGPLGGGNTIYF,TGTGCCAGCTCACCGTACGGGCCTTTGGGCGGAGGAAACACCATATATTTT
.,TRBV3-1/TRBV3-2,.,TRBJ2-1,CASSQSFMNRASTSYNEQFF,TGTGCCAGCAGCCAATCATTTATGAACAGGGCTTCGACCTCCTACAATGAGCAGTTCTTC
.,TRBV29-1,once,TRBJ2-3,CSVTYQRGAVDTQYF,TGCAGCGTAACCTACCAGAGGGGGGCGGTGGATACGCAGTATTTT
.,TRBV2,.,TRBJ1-1,CASRPLSSDTEAFF,TGTGCCAGCAGGCCCCTCAGTAGTGACACTGAAGCTTTCTTT
TRBD2,TRBV10-1,.,TRBJ2-3,CASSVSLAGTTDTQYF,TGCGCCAGCAGTGTCTCACTAGCGGGGACCACAGATACGCAGTATTTT
TRBD2,TRBV3-1/TRBV3-2,.,TRBJ2-7,CASSQDGREPHYEQYF,TGTGCCAGCAGCCAAGACGGGCGGGAGCCACATTACGAGCAGTACTTC